What follows are 15 T cell receptor beta chains derived from one specimen sequenced in a study of T cells after yellow fever vaccination. MiXCR was run by TCRdb on the 5' RACE reads, yielding one entry per CDR3 protein. The profile covers nearly 70,000 distinct CDR3 sequences, with over 6% appearing a single time and more than 35% taken by the ten largest. The material was CD8+ T cells sorted from PBMCs, obtained approximately 47 days after the first yellow fever vaccination. The origin of the receptors is a man aged 18 to 29 who received the YFV17D yellow fever vaccine.

This clonotype was recorded many times. This chain joins TRBV28 and TRBJ2-2, with D perhaps being TRBD1 or TRBD2 (6 bases each). The CDR3 runs 14 residues. CDR1 MDHEN and CDR2 SYDVKM come from the germline V gene. The germline V and J ends were trimmed by 7 bases and 3 bases, with 12 bases remaining between them. Here the CDR3 DNA reads TGTGCCAGCAACCTTAGGGGGGACACCGGGGAGCTGTTTTTT. Translation gives CASNLRGDTGELFF.

The chain employs TRBV4-1 and TRBJ2-7; D unclear. V lost 4 bases and J 1 base, leaving 11 bases between the germline ends. The CDR3 spans 14 residues. The germline CDR1 and CDR2 sequences are MGHRA and YSYEKL. The CDR3: CASSPPRRSYEQYF. The CDR3 DNA sequence: TGCGCCAGCAGCCCCCCGCGGAGATCCTACGAGCAGTACTTC.

Many counts were recorded for this clonotype. The chain joins TRBV5-1 to TRBJ2-3, with TRBD2 matching over 9 bases. After removal of 1 base from V and 5 bases from J, the junction contained 5 bases not matched to a gene. Germline V gene data show CDR1 as SGHRS and CDR2 as YFSETQ. The CDR3 sequence is 15 residues long. CDR3 in amino acids: CASSLSGGRVDTQYF. CDR3 nucleotides: TGCGCCAGCAGCTTGAGCGGGGGGCGCGTAGATACGCAGTATTTT.

This clonotype was picked up many times. The chain couples TRBV15 to TRBJ2-6; D is undetermined. Germline V gene data show CDR1 as LNHNV and CDR2 as YYDKDF (reference sequence). This CDR3 region has 13 residues. V was trimmed by 8 bases and J by 4 bases, leaving 9 bases between them. In DNA, the CDR3 is TGTGCCACCCGCCCTCTGGGGGCCAACGTCCTGACTTTC. Encoded protein: CATRPLGANVLTF.

The table lists this clonotype with many counts. The chain couples TRBV10-3 to TRBJ2-5; D unresolved. V was trimmed by 6 bases and J by 5 bases, leaving 16 bases between them. This CDR3 has 14 amino acids. CDR1 and CDR2 (germline): ENHRY, SYGVKD. CDR3 in DNA: TGTGCCATCAGACCTATGGGTGGCCGGGAGACCCAGTACTTC. It yields the protein CAIRPMGGRETQYF.

This clonotype was counted ten times or more. The chain employs TRBV7-6 and TRBJ2-1, with D maybe TRBD1 (5 bases). The germline V gene encodes CDR1 SGHVS and CDR2 FNYEAQ. The CDR3 has 14 amino acids. Trimming removed 5 bases from V and 4 bases from J, with 12 bases in between. In DNA form, the CDR3 reads TGTGCCAGCAGCCCCCCAGGGTTGTACAATGAGCAGTTCTTC. Translated: CASSPPGLYNEQFF.

V and J are TRBV7-6 and TRBJ2-2; D is tentatively TRBD1 or TRBD2 (5 bases each). The CDR3 loop spans 17 amino acids. Trimming stripped 5 bases from V and 2 bases from J, with 18 bases between. Germline V gene lookup returns CDR1 SGHVS and CDR2 FNYEAQ. The CDR3 DNA reads as TGTGCCAGCAGCGGGCGAACCGGGACGGGAAACACCGGGGAGCTGTTTTTT. It is translated as CASSGRTGTGNTGELFF.

The rearrangement uses TRBV12-3 or TRBV12-4 and TRBJ2-1, with 9 bases aligning to TRBD2. With V trimmed by 3 bases and J by 5 bases, 2 bases remained unmatched. This CDR3 region has 14 residues. In DNA, the CDR3 is TGTGCCAGCAGTTTTGCGGGGGGGCACAATGAGCAGTTCTTC. Its translation: CASSFAGGHNEQFF.

This clonotype was detected ten times or more. This rearrangement joins TRBV4-1 to TRBJ2-1; weak D call: TRBD2 (5 bases). Germline V gene data show CDR1 as MGHRA and CDR2 as YSYEKL. V lost 1 base and J lost 3, with 10 bases in between. The CDR3 is 15 residues long. The CDR3 nucleotides read TGCGCCAGCAGCCAAGTTAGCGTTAACTACAATGAGCAGTTCTTC. This gives the protein CASSQVSVNYNEQFF.

As regards this clonotype: This could be a read error, since a much larger clone is one nucleotide away. V and J are TRBV20-1 and TRBJ1-1; D ambiguous. Trimming removed 4 bases at V and 1 base at J, with 7 bases between. CDR1 DFQATT and CDR2 SNEGSKA come from the germline V gene (reference sequence). The CDR3 length is 12 residues. The CDR3 DNA sequence: TGCAGTGCTACGTCAGCGAACACTGAAGCTTTCTTT. Translation: CSATSANTEAFF.

This clonotype has at least ten counts. CDR3 in amino acids: CASSPPGGVYEQYF. DNA for the CDR3: TGCGCCAGCAGCCCCCCAGGCGGAGTCTACGAGCAGTACTTC. This rearrangement joins TRBV5-1 to TRBJ2-7, with D hard to call. CDR1 and CDR2 from the germline V gene are SGHRS and YFSETQ. Trimming took 4 bases from V and 3 from J, leaving 14 bases between them. The CDR3 contains 14 residues.

In this sample, this clonotype turned up a few times. This rearrangement joins TRBV20-1 to TRBJ2-5, with D uncertain. Germline lookup yields CDR1 DFQATT and CDR2 SNEGSKA (reference sequence). This CDR3 is 14 amino acids long. Trimming stripped 0 bases from V and 0 bases from J, with 8 bases between. CDR3 DNA: TGCAGTGCTAGAGATAACAGATACCAAGAGACCCAGTACTTC. This translates into CSARDNRYQETQYF.

This clonotype has ten or more counts. The DNA of the CDR3 is TGCAGTGCTAGAAGAAGGGGCAGGGAGACCCAGTACTTC. This encodes CSARRRGRETQYF. J is TRBJ2-5 and V is TRBV20-1, with D possibly being TRBD1 (5 bases). V lost 2 bases, J lost 5 bases, and 12 bases lay in between. The CDR3 has 13 amino acids. Germline V CDR1 and CDR2: DFQATT, SNEGSKA (reference sequence).

This clonotype was picked up many times. The genes are TRBV19 and TRBJ2-5; 11 nucleotides match TRBD2. Germline loops: CDR1 LNHDA, CDR2 SQIVND (reference sequence). V shed 4 bases, J shed 9 bases, and the junction held 10 bases outside the gene matches. This CDR3 spans 15 amino acids. CDR3 nucleotide sequence: TGTGCCAGTAGTAAGACTAGCGGGGCCCCAGTGGCCCAGTACTTC. Its protein is CASSKTSGAPVAQYF.

The chain carries TRBV10-3 and TRBJ2-6; D ambiguous. Trimming removed 6 bases from V and 2 bases from J, with 5 bases in between. Germline CDR1 is ENHRY and CDR2 is SYGVKD. CDR3 size: 13 residues. The CDR3 region is CAISNPGANVLTF. The CDR3 DNA follows: TGTGCCATCAGCAACCCTGGGGCCAACGTCCTGACTTTC.